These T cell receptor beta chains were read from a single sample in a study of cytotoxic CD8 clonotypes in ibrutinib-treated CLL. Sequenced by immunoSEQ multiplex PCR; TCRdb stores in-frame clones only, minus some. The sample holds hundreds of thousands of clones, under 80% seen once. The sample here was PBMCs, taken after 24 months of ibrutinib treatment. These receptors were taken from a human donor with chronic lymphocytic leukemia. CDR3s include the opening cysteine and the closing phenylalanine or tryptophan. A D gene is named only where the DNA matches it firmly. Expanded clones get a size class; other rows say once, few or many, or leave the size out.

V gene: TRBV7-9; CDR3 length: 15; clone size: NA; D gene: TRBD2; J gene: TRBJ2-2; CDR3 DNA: TGTGCCAGCAGCTTCCCGGGACTAGAGGTCGGGGAGCTGTTTTTT; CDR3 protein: CASSFPGLEVGELFF
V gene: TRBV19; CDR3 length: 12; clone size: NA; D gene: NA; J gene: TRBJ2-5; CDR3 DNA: TGTGCCAGTAGCGCGGTTCGGGAGACCCAGTACTTC; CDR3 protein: CASSAVRETQYF
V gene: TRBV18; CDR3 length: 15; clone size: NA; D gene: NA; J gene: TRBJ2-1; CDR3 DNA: TGTGCCAGCTCACCTAGACAGGACACCTACAATGAGCAGTTCTTC; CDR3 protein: CASSPRQDTYNEQFF
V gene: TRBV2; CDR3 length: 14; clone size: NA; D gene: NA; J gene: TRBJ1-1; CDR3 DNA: TGTGCCAGCAGTAGGGGACAAAGACACACTGAAGCTTTCTTT; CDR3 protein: CASSRGQRHTEAFF
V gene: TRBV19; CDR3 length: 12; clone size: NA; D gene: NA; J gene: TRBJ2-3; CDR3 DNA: TGTGCCAGTAGAACGGGGGTGGGTACGCAGTATTTT; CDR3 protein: CASRTGVGTQYF
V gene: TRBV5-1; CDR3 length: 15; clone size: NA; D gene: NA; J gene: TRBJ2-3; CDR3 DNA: TGCGCCAGCAGCTTGTGGAGCGGGCTCACAGATACGCAGTATTTT; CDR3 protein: CASSLWSGLTDTQYF
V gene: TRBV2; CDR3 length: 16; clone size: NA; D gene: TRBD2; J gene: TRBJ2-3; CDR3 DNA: TGTGCCAGCAACAAGCACCCCCGGGGGGTGACAGATACGCAGTATTTT; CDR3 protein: CASNKHPRGVTDTQYF
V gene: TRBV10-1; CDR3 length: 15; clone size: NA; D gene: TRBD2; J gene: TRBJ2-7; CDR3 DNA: TGCGCCAGCAGTGAGTATCGCGGGAGTTCCTACGAGCAGTACTTC; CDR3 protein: CASSEYRGSSYEQYF
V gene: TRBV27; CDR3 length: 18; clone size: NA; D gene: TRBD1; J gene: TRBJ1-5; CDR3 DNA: TGTGCCAGCAGCTACACCGGGGCCGGGACAGGGGAGAATCAGCCCCAGCATTTT; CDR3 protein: CASSYTGAGTGENQPQHF
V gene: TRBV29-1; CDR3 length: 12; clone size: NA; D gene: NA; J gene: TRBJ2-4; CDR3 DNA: TGCAGCGTTGAACAGGGGAAAAACATTCAGTACTTC; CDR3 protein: CSVEQGKNIQYF
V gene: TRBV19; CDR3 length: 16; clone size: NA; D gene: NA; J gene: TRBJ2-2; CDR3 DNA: TGTGCCAGTAACCCGAGCCGGACAGCGAACACCGGGGAGCTGTTTTTT; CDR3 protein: CASNPSRTANTGELFF
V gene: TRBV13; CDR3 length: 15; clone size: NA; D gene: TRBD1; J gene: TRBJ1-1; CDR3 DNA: TGTGCCAGCAGCCCCGCGACAGGGGCGGTCACTGAAGCTTTCTTT; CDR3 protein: CASSPATGAVTEAFF
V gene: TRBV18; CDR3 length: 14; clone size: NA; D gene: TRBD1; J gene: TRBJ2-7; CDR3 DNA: TGTGCCAGCTCACCAGAGACAGGGGTAGACGAGCAGTACTTC; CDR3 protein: CASSPETGVDEQYF
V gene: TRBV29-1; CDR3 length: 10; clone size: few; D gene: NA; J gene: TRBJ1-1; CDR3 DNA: TGCAGCGTTGTTCGCACTGAAGCTTTCTTT; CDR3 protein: CSVVRTEAFF